This TCR beta chain was sequenced for a study of cytomegalovirus exposure and HLA in healthy donors. On this clone: The antigen remains undetermined.

Whole-study results and caveats: It was taken for granted in presence/absence analyses that sequencing depth across donors was roughly uniform. Earlier results showed most TCR beta V segments being productive about 87% or about 30% of the time. The investigators catalogued 150 to 200 TCR beta chains as cytomegalovirus-associated. Later analysis identified 16,951 TCR beta sequences associated with HLA alleles, using a false discovery rate threshold of 0.05.

Germline V gene data show CDR1 as SGDLS and CDR2 as YYNGEE. CDR3 size: 15 residues. V lost 4 bases to trimming and J lost 2 bases; unmatched junction nucleotides: 3. The PCR had 60 Vbeta and 13 Jbeta primers. TCRdb keeps only in-frame clones here, not all; method: immunoSEQ multiplex PCR. The data hold approximately 150,000 clones, with approximately 80% observed a single time. The sequenced sample was PBMCs. The V gene is TRBV9, the J gene TRBJ2-7; 13 positions agree with TRBD2. This receptor was obtained from a woman aged 40 to 55 in good health and CMV-seronegative. CDR3 DNA: TGTGCCAGCAGCTCCGGGACTAGCGGGGCCTACGAGCAGTACTTC. Protein sequence: CASSSGTSGAYEQYF.